This is a list of T cell receptor beta chains from one sample in a study of blood T cell repertoires in COVID-19. TCRdb keeps only in-frame clones here, not all; method: immunoSEQ multiplex PCR. The data hold approximately 72,000 clones, with around nine tenths observed a single time. Sequencing was performed on peripheral blood. Every receptor here comes from a woman aged 55 to 70 with acute or convalescent COVID-19. Each CDR3 is given with its conserved first and last residue. The D gene is left open where the match is weak. The size of a clone is reported for some rows only, either as once, few or many, or as a class for expanded clones.

d_gene	v_gene	abundance	j_gene	CDR3aa	CDR3nt
NA	TRBV11-1	NA	TRBJ2-5	CASSLDRLQETQYF	TGTGCCAGCAGCTTGGACAGACTCCAAGAGACCCAGTACTTC
TRBD2	TRBV3-1/TRBV3-2	few	TRBJ2-3	CASSQDPLAGGADTQYF	TGTGCCAGCAGCCAAGATCCCCTAGCGGGGGGCGCAGATACGCAGTATTTT
TRBD1	TRBV20-1	NA	TRBJ1-2	CSASSKPRTGRDGYTF	TGCAGTGCTAGTTCTAAACCGAGGACAGGGAGGGATGGCTACACCTTC
NA	TRBV6-6	NA	TRBJ2-1	CASSSDSYNEQFF	TGTGCCAGCAGTTCGGACAGCTACAATGAGCAGTTCTTC
NA	TRBV27	NA	TRBJ2-1	CASSLLPDSSYNEQFF	TGTGCCAGCAGTCTTCTCCCGGACAGCTCCTACAATGAGCAGTTCTTC
NA	TRBV5-1	NA	TRBJ1-6	CASSKQDNSPLHF	TGCGCCAGCAGTAAACAGGATAATTCACCCCTCCACTTT
TRBD2	TRBV11-2	NA	TRBJ2-1	CASSSRASGGARNEQFF	TGTGCCAGCAGCTCGAGGGCTAGCGGGGGGGCGCGGAATGAGCAGTTCTTC
NA	TRBV12-3/TRBV12-4	NA	TRBJ1-1	CASSPLRGTEAFF	TGTGCCAGCAGCCCATTAAGGGGTACTGAAGCTTTCTTT
TRBD2	TRBV11-2	NA	TRBJ2-1	CASSPGTSGYNEQFF	TGTGCCAGCAGCCCCGGGACTAGCGGATACAATGAGCAGTTCTTC
NA	TRBV6-1	medium-sized	TRBJ1-2	CASSESSVPGAGYTF	TGTGCCAGCAGTGAATCTTCCGTCCCTGGGGCTGGCTACACCTTC
NA	TRBV19	NA	TRBJ2-1	CASSAAGRGAEQFF	TGTGCCAGTAGTGCCGCGGGGCGCGGGGCTGAGCAGTTCTTC
NA	TRBV4-2	NA	TRBJ1-1	CASSRARGGSTEAFF	TGTGCCAGCAGCCGAGCCCGGGGGGGATCTACTGAAGCTTTCTTT
NA	TRBV30	NA	TRBJ1-6	CAWTLVAEATPLHF	TGTGCCTGGACCTTGGTCGCGGAGGCTACGCCCCTCCACTTT
TRBD2	TRBV15	NA	TRBJ2-5	CATSGRLAEETQYF	TGTGCCACCAGCGGAAGACTAGCGGAAGAGACCCAGTACTTC
TRBD1	TRBV5-1	NA	TRBJ1-4	CASSVQGIGGEKLFF	TGCGCCAGCAGCGTACAGGGGATAGGGGGGGAAAAACTGTTTTTT
TRBD1	TRBV11-2	NA	TRBJ1-6	CASSLPQGRGSPLHF	TGTGCCAGCAGCCTACCACAGGGGCGAGGGTCACCCCTCCACTTT